The T cell receptor beta chain under discussion was sequenced for a study of CD8+CD57+ T cells in acquired aplastic anemia. Study-wide background: Sorted CD4+ plus CD8+ cells gave DNA averaging about 3 ug. Study-wide findings and caveats: Around 30 was the count of CD8+ CDR3 sequences that patients shared with controls.

Genomic DNA templated the TCR beta VDJ and CDR3 profiling. TCRdb used MiXCR to reprocess the reads, holding one entry per CDR3 protein. Here the sample spans roughly 280,000 distinct CDR3 sequences, 45% to 65% being singletons. The patients chosen for sequencing had shown expansion of CD8+CD57+ cells (detected by flow cytometry). Patient blood was sampled before any therapy had been received. As for this clonotype: The target antigen is unknown.

CDR3 size: 14 residues. Germline CDR1 is MNHNY and CDR2 is SVGAGI (reference sequence). The germline V and J ends were trimmed by 6 bases and 4 bases, with 15 bases remaining between them. Sequenced sample: sorted CD4+, CD8+, or CD8+CD57+ T cells (not recorded which) from PBMCs. The chain carries TRBV6-6 and TRBJ1-2; perhaps TRBD1 as D (6 bases). This receptor was identified in a human donor with aplastic anemia. Here the CDR3 DNA reads TGTGCCAGCAGAGACGACAGGAGGGTCTATGGCTACACCTTC. It yields the protein CASRDDRRVYGYTF.